This T cell receptor beta chain was sequenced for a study of OX40 agonist ivuxolimab in advanced cancers. Describing the broader study: The costimulatory receptor OX40 (CD134) was targeted by ivuxolimab, a fully human IgG2 agonistic monoclonal antibody. A male proportion of roughly 85% and a mean age of around 60 years, ranging from 23 to 79, were recorded for the dose-escalation cohort. Patients were allowed to have had prior anti-PD-1, anti-PD-L1 or anti-CTLA-4 therapy, and around 40% of the dose-escalation patients had previously received checkpoint inhibitors. Partial responses occurred in three dose-escalation patients, of whom one had hepatocellular carcinoma and two had cutaneous melanoma. Intravenous ivuxolimab was administered to patients every 2 weeks at six dose levels: 0.01, 0.1, 0.3, 1.5, 3 and 10 mg/kg. Among the 52 dose-escalation patients, around 19 had hepatocellular carcinoma, 15 melanoma, 9 renal cell carcinoma and 9 head and neck cancer. Peripheral TCRbeta sequencing aimed to test whether ivuxolimab altered TCR sequence diversity and caused clonal T-cell expansion. The paper reports the monotherapy dose-escalation portion (N of about 52 patients) of the phase I ivuxolimab trial.

This clone came up once. It lacks a known antigen. No base quality information exists; no much larger clone differs at one position. For sequencing of the TCRbeta CDR3 region, genomic DNA was extracted from the sorted cells. The immunoSEQ Assay was used for sequencing of TCRbeta CDR3 regions. The source is immuneACCESS, and TCRdb retained only in-frame sequences with V and J called. Part of the clones is not carried over; for the studies checked, unresolved V genes explain less than half of this, and the remainder is unexplained. The sample table shows 65,000 to 80,000 clones, and approximately 86% are seen once. Over 0.9% of the sample is in the top ten clones. The CDR1 and CDR2 encoded by the germline V gene are SGHTA and FQGNSA. V sheds 2 bases and J sheds 8 bases, leaving 15 bases between their ends. There are 15 amino acids in the CDR3, from cysteine to phenylalanine inclusive. The retained sequence is limited to the CDR3, 45 bases, with the frame set at the first base.

Patients with a history of autoimmune disease or receiving systemic immunosuppression were excluded from the trial. Peripheral blood for TCR sequencing was collected from all dose cohorts at baseline, on cycle 4 day 1, and on cycle 7 day 1. Samples were obtained from an open-label, multicenter, first-in-human phase I dose-escalation trial of ivuxolimab. Adults with locally advanced or metastatic melanoma, renal cell, hepatocellular, or head and neck squamous cell carcinoma were enrolled in the trial. Before TCR sequencing, CD4+ T cells and CD8+ T cells were sorted from peripheral blood as separate populations. Broad study findings and their caveats: On average, CD8+ T cells showed more expanded clones than CD4+ T cells after ivuxolimab. In the 0.1-3.0 mg/kg groups, partial responders had among the lowest normalized peripheral clonal expansion, particularly in CD8+ T cells. At doses from 0.1 to 3.0 mg/kg, clonal expansion was seen in both CD4+ and CD8+ blood T cells between baseline and week 6. Low levels of normalized T-cell clonal expansion were also shown by some nonresponding patients. Antigen specificity was not determined for the clonally expanded peripheral T cells.

The sample was CD4+ or CD8+ T cells sorted from blood, taken in a trial of the OX40 agonist ivuxolimab. The receptor was isolated from an adult with an advanced solid tumor such as melanoma, head and neck, liver or kidney cancer. Recombination connected TRBV7-2 to TRBJ2-2; the D gene is perhaps TRBD2, on 6 matching bases. The CDR3: CASSLLGGESGELFF. The nucleotide sequence is TGTGCCAGCAGCTTATTGGGAGGCGAGTCGGGGGAGCTGTTTTTT.